These 12 T cell receptor beta chains share one sample of origin, sequenced in a study of Ad26.COV2.S vaccination and SARS-CoV-2 variants. This sample's treatment: about 20 received Ad26.COV2.S at low or high dose, single or two shots; 5 received placebo; per-sample allocation not given. The samples were gathered on day 63 after the first injection of vaccine or placebo. Generated by immunoSEQ multiplex PCR, the TCRdb table keeps only in-frame clones and is missing some. The sample records more than 400,000 clones, 80% to 95% being singletons. The sequenced sample was peripheral blood, obtained in a trial of Ad26.COV2.S vaccine versus placebo. Every receptor here comes from a person between 18 and 60 years old who received the Ad26.COV2.S COVID-19 vaccine or a placebo.

The CDR3, as DNA: TGTGCCAGCAGCTTGAGCGGCGGAGGGGATACGCAGTATTTT. Its translation is CASSLSGGGDTQYF. The chain carries TRBV3-1 (or the pseudogene TRBV3-2) and TRBJ2-3; tentatively, D is TRBD2 (6 bases). This CDR3 comprises 14 residues. The germline CDR1 and CDR2 sequences are LGHDT and YNNKEL (reference sequence). The V end was cut by 5 bases, the J end by 6 bases, with 15 bases between.

This CDR3 reads CASSVWGGAQPQHF. The CDR3 region has the DNA TGTGCCAGCAGCGTTTGGGGGGGGGCTCAGCCCCAGCATTTT. The rearrangement links TRBV9 to TRBJ1-5; a weak D match, TRBD1 (6 bases). V shed 2 bases and J shed 6 bases, with 12 bases lying between them. This CDR3 has 14 amino acids. The germline CDR1 and CDR2 sequences are SGDLS and YYNGEE.

This chain uses TRBV4-3 with TRBJ2-7, with 7 bases aligning to TRBD1. This CDR3 has 13 residues. CDR1 and CDR2 from the germline V gene are LGHNA and YSLEER. V dropped 4 bases and J dropped 7; count of bases not matched to a gene: 7. The chain's CDR3 is CASSLAGGREQYF. The DNA for the CDR3 is TGCGCCAGCAGCCTCGCAGGGGGAAGGGAGCAGTACTTC.

In nucleotides, the CDR3 is TGCGCCAGCAGCTTGCAAGGGGACACTGAAGCTTTCTTT. Encoded protein: CASSLQGDTEAFF. This chain links TRBV5-1 with TRBJ1-1; perhaps TRBD1 as D (5 bases). The CDR3 totals 13 residues. Trimming stripped 1 base from V and 3 bases from J, with 7 bases between. The germline gives CDR1 SGHRS, CDR2 YFSETQ.

This chain links TRBV27 with TRBJ1-1, with 7 bases that match TRBD1. This CDR3 is built from 17 residues. Trimming cost V 4 bases and J 4 bases; bases outside gene matches: 15. Germline V CDR1 and CDR2: MNHEY, SMNVEV (reference sequence). CDR3 sequence reads: CASSSLLRGFVGTEAFF. DNA of the CDR3: TGTGCCAGCAGTTCCCTACTCAGGGGGTTTGTTGGCACTGAAGCTTTCTTT.

The chain recombines TRBV5-1 with TRBJ2-1; D gene ambiguous. The CDR3 length is 12 residues. Trimming took off 0 bases at V and 9 bases at J, with 7 bases between the two ends. Germline V gene data show CDR1 as SGHRS and CDR2 as YFSETQ. CDR3 protein: CASSLDKGEQFF. The CDR3 DNA follows: TGCGCCAGCAGCTTGGATAAGGGTGAGCAGTTCTTC.

Of note for this clone: This specimen includes other DNA sequences encoding the same CDR3. The chain has TRBV27 and TRBJ1-6; perhaps TRBD1 as D (6 bases). V gave up 5 bases and J gave up 7 bases, with 12 bases separating them. CDR1 is MNHEY and CDR2 is SMNVEV in the germline V gene (reference sequence). This CDR3 is built from 14 residues. CDR3 protein: CASSPRGENSPLHF. The CDR3 DNA reads as TGTGCCAGCAGTCCGAGGGGGGAGAATTCACCCCTCCACTTT.

The chain employs TRBV7-9 and TRBJ1-5, with D tentatively TRBD1 (5 bases). There are 16 residues in the CDR3. Germline CDR1 and CDR2: SEHNR and FQNEAQ (reference sequence). Trimming cost V 1 base and J 4 bases, with 14 bases left between them. The CDR3 sequence: CASSLGQTDRNQPQHF. CDR3 nucleotides: TGTGCCAGCAGCTTAGGCCAGACAGACCGGAATCAGCCCCAGCATTTT. Looking up the rest from reference TRBV7-9 and TRBJ1-5 gives the full variable domain: DTGVSQNPRHKITKRGQNVTFRCDPISEHNRLYWYRQTLGQGPEFLTYFQNEAQLEKSRLLSDRFSAERPKGSFSTLEIQRTEQGDSAMYLCASSLGQTDRNQPQHFGDGTRLSIL.

In this sample, this clone turned up a few times. V and J are TRBV6-4 and TRBJ1-5, with 8 nucleotides matching TRBD1. With V trimmed by 4 bases and J by 4 bases, 6 bases remained unmatched. Germline V gene data show CDR1 as MRHNA and CDR2 as SNTAGT. This CDR3 is 15 amino acids long. As DNA, the CDR3 is TGTGCCAGCAGTGCATGGACAGGGATTAATCAGCCCCAGCATTTT. This encodes CASSAWTGINQPQHF.

This clone was observed once. The chain combines TRBV11-3 with TRBJ2-1; TRBD1 aligns across 9 bases. After removal of 5 bases from V and 2 bases from J, the junction contained 7 bases not matched to a gene. The CDR3 is 16 residues long. CDR1 is SGHNT and CDR2 is YENEEA in the germline V gene. This CDR3 is CASSRGGQGTYNEQFF. CDR3 nucleotide sequence: TGTGCCAGCAGCCGGGGAGGACAGGGGACCTACAATGAGCAGTTCTTC.

This clone appeared a single time. The rearrangement uses TRBV14 and TRBJ2-3; D is uncertain. CDR1 is SGHDN, CDR2 FVKESK, per germline. CDR3 length: 15 amino acids. With 0 bases removed from V and 3 bases from J, the gap between germline ends came to 10 bases. DNA for the CDR3: TGTGCCAGCAGCCAAGACGATTGGAGTACAGATACGCAGTATTTT. Protein: CASSQDDWSTDTQYF. The full variable domain, in which reference TRBV14 and TRBJ2-3 provide the parts outside the CDR3, is EAGVTQFPSHSVIEKGQTVTLRCDPISGHDNLYWYRRVMGKEIKFLLHFVKESKQDESGMPNNRFLAERTGGTYSTLKVQPAELEDSGVYFCASSQDDWSTDTQYFGPGTRLTVL.

This rearrangement joins TRBV6-5 to TRBJ2-7, with 7 bases lining up with TRBD1. Germline V lookup: CDR1 MNHEY, CDR2 SVGAGI. Losses at the gene ends were 0 bases for V and 4 bases for J; bases not matched to a gene: 6. There are 15 residues in the CDR3. CDR3 sequence reads: CASSYSTGYGYEQYF. CDR3 sequence (DNA): TGTGCCAGCAGTTACTCGACAGGGTACGGATACGAGCAGTACTTC.